These 17 T cell receptor beta chains were sequenced from one sample in a study of human T cells and chemical hapten exposure (dated by TCRdb to 2020 to 2023). The sample's time point, from its label and the paper: patch test 2, 6 weeks after DPC sensitization. The treatment or condition label for this specimen denotes: therapeutic diphenylcyclopropenone sensitization with weekly scalp DPC. The method was RACE. TCRdb records NextSeq 500 as the sequencer. TCRdb passed the public sequencing reads through fastp at Q25 and MiXCR, retaining productive beta sequences. Records with the same CDR3 protein are collapsed into one entry carrying the most frequent genes and DNA. For this sample the table gives tens of thousands of distinct CDR3 sequences, of which about 10% were detected only once. Clones ranked in the top ten supply around 4.7% of the sample. The sequences come from whole blood, collected in connection with sensitization to the hapten diphenylcyclopropenone (DPC). These receptors all come from a woman between 50 and 59 years old with alopecia areata. Some clones in this sample may be carry-over from other donors' samples.

This clonotype was counted a few times. The chain combines TRBV15 with TRBJ1-4; weak D call: TRBD1 (5 bases). This CDR3 has 17 residues. V lost 3 bases and J 0 bases, leaving 14 bases between the germline ends. Germline CDR1 and CDR2: LNHNV and YYDKDF (reference sequence). The CDR3 spells CATSRDKTRATNEKLFF. The CDR3 bases are TGTGCCACCAGCAGGGACAAAACCAGGGCAACTAATGAAAAACTGTTTTTT.

This clonotype occurred a few times. The rearrangement joins TRBV20-1 to TRBJ2-1, with a weak D call TRBD2 (6 bases). The V end was cut by 4 bases, the J end by 0 bases, with 13 bases between. Germline V gives CDR1 DFQATT, CDR2 SNEGSKA (reference sequence). CDR3 length equals 15 residues. CDR3 coding DNA: TGCAGTGCTATACCGGGGGAGAGCTCCTACAATGAGCAGTTCTTC. This encodes CSAIPGESSYNEQFF.

This clonotype came up a few times. The chain recombines TRBV28 with TRBJ2-7, with 8 bases lining up with TRBD1. V shed 5 bases and J 3 bases; nucleotides not matched to a gene: 9. The CDR3 consists of 15 residues. Germline CDR1 is MDHEN and CDR2 is SYDVKM. In DNA, the CDR3 is TGTGCCAGCAGTCGGACAGGGTCTAGGATCTACGAGCAGTACTTC. Protein: CASSRTGSRIYEQYF. Full variable domain (remainder filled in from reference TRBV28 and TRBJ2-7): DVKVTQSSRYLVKRTGEKVFLECVQDMDHENMFWYRQDPGLGLRLIYFSYDVKMKEKGDIPEGYSVSREKKERFSLILESASTNQTSMYLCASSRTGSRIYEQYFGPGTRLTVT.

This clonotype was observed at least ten times. The V gene is TRBV27, the J gene TRBJ2-7; 11 nucleotides line up with TRBD1. The CDR3 has 15 amino acids. Germline CDR1 reads MNHEY; CDR2 reads SMNVEV (reference sequence). Trimming cost V 5 bases and J 1 base; bases outside gene matches: 4. This CDR3 is CASSKGQGGSYEQYF. The CDR3, as DNA: TGTGCCAGCAGTAAGGGACAGGGGGGGTCCTACGAGCAGTACTTC.

This clonotype has just a few counts. The chain joins TRBV6-2 or TRBV6-3 to TRBJ2-6, with a tentative D call TRBD2 (6 bases). This CDR3 has 17 residues. Germline lookup yields CDR1 MNHEY and CDR2 SVGEGT. Trimming took 0 bases from V and 2 from J, leaving 11 bases between them. The CDR3 DNA reads TGTGCCAGCAGTTACTCGAAGGCGGGGCCTGGGGCCAACGTCCTGACTTTC. It yields the protein CASSYSKAGPGANVLTF.

This clonotype was recorded at least ten times. The V gene is TRBV27, the J gene TRBJ2-2; 11 bases fit TRBD1. Germline loops: CDR1 MNHEY, CDR2 SMNVEV (reference sequence). The CDR3 spans 15 residues. With V trimmed by 6 bases and J by 4 bases, 4 bases remained unmatched. The CDR3 sequence: CASRGQGAGTGELFF. The CDR3 nucleotides read TGTGCCAGCAGAGGACAGGGGGCCGGCACCGGGGAGCTGTTTTTT.

A word on this clonotype: One base away lies a much larger clone, so this may be a sequencing read error. CDR3 region: CASGLQGPTEAFF. The CDR3 nucleotides are TGTGCCAGCGGTCTACAGGGTCCCACTGAAGCTTTCTTT. The chain links TRBV4-2 to TRBJ1-1; a possible D gene is TRBD1 (6 bases). CDR3 length: 13 amino acids. V lost 8 bases and J lost 4, with 14 bases in between. Per the germline V gene, CDR1 is LGHNA and CDR2 is YNFKEQ.

The chain joins TRBV29-1 to TRBJ1-1, with unresolved D. In germline, CDR1 is SQVTM, CDR2 ANQGSEA. The CDR3 is 13 residues long. Trimming removed 3 bases from V and 2 bases from J, with 10 bases in between. The CDR3: CSVEARRNTEAFF. The CDR3 coding sequence is TGCAGCGTTGAGGCCCGACGTAACACTGAAGCTTTCTTT.

The chain links TRBV7-9 to TRBJ2-5; 10 bases fit TRBD2. Trimming at V came to 6 bases and at J to 2 bases, leaving 6 bases not matched to a gene. The length of the CDR3 is 15 residues. Germline V gene sequence: CDR1 SEHNR, CDR2 FQNEAQ (reference sequence). CDR3: CASSRTSGKQETQYF. The CDR3 nucleotides read TGTGCCAGCAGTCGGACTAGCGGAAAGCAAGAGACCCAGTACTTC. Filled out from reference TRBV7-9 and TRBJ2-5, the complete variable domain reads DTGVSQNPRHKITKRGQNVTFRCDPISEHNRLYWYRQTLGQGPEFLTYFQNEAQLEKSRLLSDRFSAERPKGSFSTLEIQRTEQGDSAMYLCASSRTSGKQETQYFGPGTRLLVL.

This clonotype has a count of ten or more. The genes are TRBV7-7 and TRBJ2-5, with D unclear. Looked up from germline, CDR1 is SSHAT and CDR2 is FNYEAQ (reference sequence). The V end was cut by 4 bases, the J end by 0 bases, with 6 bases between. The CDR3 covers 13 residues. The CDR3 spells CASSSAHQETQYF. The CDR3 DNA reads as TGTGCCAGCAGCTCGGCCCACCAAGAGACCCAGTACTTC.

The V call is TRBV9, the J call TRBJ1-2, with D hard to call. The CDR3 runs to 14 residues. The germline CDR1 and CDR2 sequences are SGDLS and YYNGEE. V lost 0 bases and J 4 bases, leaving 10 bases between the germline ends. In nucleotides, the CDR3 is TGTGCCAGCAGCGTAGCGTCAGCCCTCTATGGCTACACCTTC. As protein: CASSVASALYGYTF.

This clonotype was detected ten times or more. V usage is TRBV19 and J usage is TRBJ2-1; 8 nucleotides line up with TRBD1. Trimming at V came to 4 bases and at J to 7 bases, leaving 9 bases not matched to a gene. The CDR3 consists of 15 residues. Germline V gene data show CDR1 as LNHDA and CDR2 as SQIVND (reference sequence). CDR3 amino acids: CASSSGQGQRNEQFF. The CDR3 nucleotides read TGTGCCAGTAGTAGCGGACAGGGTCAGAGGAATGAGCAGTTCTTC. Looking up the rest from reference TRBV19 and TRBJ2-1 gives the full variable domain: DGGITQSPKYLFRKEGQNVTLSCEQNLNHDAMYWYRQDPGQGLRLIYYSQIVNDFQKGDIAEGYSVSREKKESFPLTVTSAQKNPTAFYLCASSSGQGQRNEQFFGPGTRLTVL.

V gene TRBV12-3 or TRBV12-4 combines with J gene TRBJ2-7, with 10 bases aligning to TRBD1. This CDR3 region has 16 residues. V lost 3 bases, J lost 5 bases, and 10 bases stayed unmatched. The CDR3 loop is CASSLAPRTGGNEQYF. The CDR3, as DNA: TGTGCCAGCAGTTTGGCCCCTCGGACAGGGGGTAACGAGCAGTACTTC.

The table lists this clonotype with many counts. J is TRBJ1-1 and V is TRBV11-2; D is possibly TRBD1 (6 bases). CDR1 SGHAT and CDR2 FQNNGV come from the germline V gene. Trimming cost V 5 bases and J 4 bases, with 17 bases left between them. This CDR3 has 15 amino acids. DNA of the CDR3: TGTGCCAGCAGCGGATACAGGGAGGGGAGCACTGAAGCTTTCTTT. Protein product: CASSGYREGSTEAFF.

This CDR3 reads CASSQGLAGSTDTQYF. CDR3 in DNA: TGCGCCAGCAGCCAAGGACTAGCGGGTAGCACAGATACGCAGTATTTT. The chain uses TRBV5-1 and TRBJ2-3, with 11 bases identical to TRBD2. Germline loops: CDR1 SGHRS, CDR2 YFSETQ. The junction had 4 bases not matched to a gene; V was cut back by 4 bases and J by 0 bases. CDR3 length: 16 residues.

This clonotype showed up just a few times. This chain uses TRBV5-1 with TRBJ2-4; 7 bases map to TRBD1. The CDR3 covers 18 residues. After removal of 4 bases from V and 0 bases from J, the junction contained 13 bases not matched to a gene. The V gene's germline CDR1 is SGHRS and CDR2 YFSETQ. CDR3 protein: CASSVGTDFLLAKNIQYF. CDR3 nucleotides: TGCGCCAGCAGCGTCGGGACAGATTTTCTCCTAGCCAAAAACATTCAGTACTTC.

This clonotype came up a few times. This chain connects TRBV20-1 to TRBJ2-7; 7 bases are a match to TRBD2. Germline trimming cut 5 bases from V and 2 bases from J; bases unmatched to any gene: 15. The CDR3 is 16 amino acids. Germline lookup yields CDR1 DFQATT and CDR2 SNEGSKA (reference sequence). The CDR3 nucleotides are TGCAGTGCTGGGGGGTGGCGGGAGCGACGGGCCTACGAGCAGTACTTC. Translating gives CSAGGWRERRAYEQYF.